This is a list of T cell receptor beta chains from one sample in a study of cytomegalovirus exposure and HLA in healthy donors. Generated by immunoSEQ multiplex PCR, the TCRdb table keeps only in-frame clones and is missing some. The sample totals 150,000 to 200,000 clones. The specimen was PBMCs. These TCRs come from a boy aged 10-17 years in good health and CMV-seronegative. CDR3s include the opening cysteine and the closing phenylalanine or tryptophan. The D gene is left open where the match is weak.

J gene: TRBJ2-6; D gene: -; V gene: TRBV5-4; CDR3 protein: CASSLIQGYSGANVLTF; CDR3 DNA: TGTGCCAGCAGCTTGATCCAGGGATACTCTGGGGCCAACGTCCTGACTTTC
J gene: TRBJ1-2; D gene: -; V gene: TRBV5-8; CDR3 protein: CASSLDTQGPYGYTF; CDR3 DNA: TGTGCCAGCAGCTTGGATACCCAGGGGCCCTATGGCTACACCTTC
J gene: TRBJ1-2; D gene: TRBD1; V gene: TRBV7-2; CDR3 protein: CASSLVGTGKYTF; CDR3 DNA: TGTGCCAGCAGCTTAGTCGGGACAGGGAAATACACCTTC
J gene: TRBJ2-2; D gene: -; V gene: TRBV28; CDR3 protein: CATTGGRANTGELFF; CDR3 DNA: TGTGCCACCACGGGGGGCAGGGCGAACACCGGGGAGCTGTTTTTT
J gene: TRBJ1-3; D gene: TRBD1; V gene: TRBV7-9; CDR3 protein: CASSLWGTGGPSSGNTIYF; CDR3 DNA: TGTGCCAGCAGCTTATGGGGGACAGGGGGCCCGTCCTCTGGAAACACCATATATTTT
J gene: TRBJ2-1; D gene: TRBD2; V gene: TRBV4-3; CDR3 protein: CASSPLGLENYNEQFF; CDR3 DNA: TGCGCCAGCAGCCCACTCGGACTAGAAAATTACAATGAGCAGTTCTTC
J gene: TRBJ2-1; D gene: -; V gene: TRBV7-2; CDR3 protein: CASSNWSNEQFF; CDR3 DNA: TGTGCCAGCAGCAACTGGAGTAATGAGCAGTTCTTC
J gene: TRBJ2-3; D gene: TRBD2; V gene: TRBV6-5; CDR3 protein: CASSYKRGGPADTQYF; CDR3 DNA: TGTGCCAGCAGTTACAAGCGGGGGGGCCCCGCAGATACGCAGTATTTT
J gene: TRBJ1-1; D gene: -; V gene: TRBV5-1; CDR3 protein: CASSREGVGTEAFF; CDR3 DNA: TGCGCCAGCAGCCGGGAGGGGGTTGGCACTGAAGCTTTCTTT
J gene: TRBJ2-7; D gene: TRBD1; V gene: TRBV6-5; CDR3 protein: CASSSFRDSNSYEQYF; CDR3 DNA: TGTGCCAGCAGTTCGTTCAGGGACAGTAACTCCTACGAGCAGTACTTC
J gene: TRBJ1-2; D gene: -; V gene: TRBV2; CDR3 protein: CASSDQGQGGYTF; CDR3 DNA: TGTGCCAGCAGTGACCAAGGCCAGGGTGGCTACACCTTC
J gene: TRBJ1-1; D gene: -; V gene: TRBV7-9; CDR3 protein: CASSLSVGASSEAFF; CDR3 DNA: TGTGCCAGCAGCTTAAGCGTGGGGGCAAGCTCTGAAGCTTTCTTT
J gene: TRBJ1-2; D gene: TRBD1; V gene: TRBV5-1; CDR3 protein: CASSLGTGGNGYTF; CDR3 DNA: TGCGCCAGCAGCCTAGGGACAGGGGGAAATGGCTACACCTTC
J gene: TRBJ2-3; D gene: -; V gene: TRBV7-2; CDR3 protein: CASSLQVTDTQYF; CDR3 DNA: TGTGCCAGCAGCTTACAGGTCACAGATACGCAGTATTTT
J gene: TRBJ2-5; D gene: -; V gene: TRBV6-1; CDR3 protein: CASSEEIQGLQETQYF; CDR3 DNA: TGTGCCAGCAGTGAAGAAATTCAAGGACTGCAAGAGACCCAGTACTTC
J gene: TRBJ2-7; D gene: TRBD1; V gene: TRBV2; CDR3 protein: CASISGQGGREQYF; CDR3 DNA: TGTGCCAGCATCAGCGGACAGGGGGGTCGGGAGCAGTACTTC
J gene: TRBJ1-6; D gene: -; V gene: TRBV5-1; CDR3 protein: CASSLELVSPLHF; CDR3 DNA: TGCGCCAGCAGCTTGGAACTTGTTTCACCCCTCCACTTT
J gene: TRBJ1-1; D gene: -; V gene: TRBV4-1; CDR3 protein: CASSQGTVPGWAEAFF; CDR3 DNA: TGCGCCAGCAGCCAAGGGACAGTCCCGGGGTGGGCTGAAGCTTTCTTT
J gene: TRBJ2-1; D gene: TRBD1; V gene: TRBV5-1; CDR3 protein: CASSRDRGGDEQFF; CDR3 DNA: TGCGCCAGCAGTCGGGACAGGGGGGGCGATGAGCAGTTCTTC
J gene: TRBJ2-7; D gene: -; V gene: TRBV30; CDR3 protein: CAWITHKKQYF; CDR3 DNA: TGTGCCTGGATTACCCACAAGAAGCAGTACTTC
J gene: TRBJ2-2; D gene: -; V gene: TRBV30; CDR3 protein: CAWGEGSNTGELFF; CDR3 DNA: TGTGCCTGGGGCGAGGGTTCGAACACCGGGGAGCTGTTTTTT
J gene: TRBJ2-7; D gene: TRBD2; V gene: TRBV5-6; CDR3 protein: CASSFQRGPAYEQYF; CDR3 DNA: TGTGCCAGCAGCTTTCAGCGGGGGCCCGCCTACGAGCAGTACTTC
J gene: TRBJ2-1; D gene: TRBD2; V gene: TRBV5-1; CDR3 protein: CASSSTSDSYNEQFF; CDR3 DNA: TGCGCCAGCAGCTCCACTAGCGACTCCTACAATGAGCAGTTCTTC
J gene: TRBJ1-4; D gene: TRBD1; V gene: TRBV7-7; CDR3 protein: CASSPRTGTSIEKLFF; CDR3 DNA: TGTGCTAGCAGCCCCAGGACAGGCACCTCCATTGAAAAACTGTTTTTT
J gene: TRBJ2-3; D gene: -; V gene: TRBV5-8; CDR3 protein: CASSVGGPEDTQYF; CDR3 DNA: TGTGCCAGCAGCGTGGGGGGGCCTGAAGATACGCAGTATTTT
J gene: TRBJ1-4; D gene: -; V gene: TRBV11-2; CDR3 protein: CASSSWTDEKLFF; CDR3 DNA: TGTGCCAGCAGCAGTTGGACAGATGAAAAACTGTTTTTT
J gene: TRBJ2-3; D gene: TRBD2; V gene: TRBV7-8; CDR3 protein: CASSLAVEMRLPDTQYF; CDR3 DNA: TGTGCCAGCAGCCTAGCGGTGGAAATGAGGCTCCCAGATACGCAGTATTTT
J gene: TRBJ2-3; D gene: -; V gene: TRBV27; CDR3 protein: CASSLAGGTDTQYF; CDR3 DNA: TGTGCCAGCAGTCTAGCAGGTGGAACAGATACGCAGTATTTT
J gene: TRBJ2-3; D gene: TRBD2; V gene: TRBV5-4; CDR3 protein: CASSSGLAADTQYF; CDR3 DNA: TGTGCCAGCAGCTCGGGACTAGCGGCAGATACGCAGTATTTT
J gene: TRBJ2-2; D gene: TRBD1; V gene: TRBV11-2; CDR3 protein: CASSRDRGFGELFF; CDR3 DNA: TGTGCCAGCAGCCGGGACAGGGGGTTCGGGGAGCTGTTTTTT
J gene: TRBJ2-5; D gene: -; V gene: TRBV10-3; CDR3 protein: CAISRGQGGETQYF; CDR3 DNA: TGTGCCATCAGTCGTGGGCAGGGTGGGGAGACCCAGTACTTC
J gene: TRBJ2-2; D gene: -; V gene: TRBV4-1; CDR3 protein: CASSPVLRPFTNTGELFF; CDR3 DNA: TGCGCCAGCAGCCCCGTTTTGAGGCCTTTTACGAACACCGGGGAGCTGTTTTTT
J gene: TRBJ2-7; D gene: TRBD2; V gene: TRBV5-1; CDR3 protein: CASSTGTSAYEQYF; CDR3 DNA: TGCGCCAGCAGCACCGGGACTAGCGCCTACGAGCAGTACTTC
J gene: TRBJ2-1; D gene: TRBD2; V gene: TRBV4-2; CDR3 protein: CASSPSGGEDEQFF; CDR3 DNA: TGTGCCAGCAGCCCTAGCGGGGGGGAGGATGAGCAGTTCTTC
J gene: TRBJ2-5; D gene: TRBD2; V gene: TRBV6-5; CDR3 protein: CASSYWEGQETQYF; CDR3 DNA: TGTGCCAGCAGTTACTGGGAGGGGCAAGAGACCCAGTACTTC
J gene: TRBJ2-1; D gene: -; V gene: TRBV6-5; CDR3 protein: CASRGHSLYNEQFF; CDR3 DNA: TGTGCCAGCAGGGGCCATTCCCTGTACAATGAGCAGTTCTTC
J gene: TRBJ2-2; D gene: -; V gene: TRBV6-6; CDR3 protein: CASRTQGAGELFF; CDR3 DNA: TGTGCCAGCAGAACACAGGGTGCCGGGGAGCTGTTTTTT
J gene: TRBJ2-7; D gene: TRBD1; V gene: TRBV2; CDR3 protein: CASKGQGIDSYEQYF; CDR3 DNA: TGTGCCAGCAAAGGACAGGGAATTGACTCCTACGAGCAGTACTTC
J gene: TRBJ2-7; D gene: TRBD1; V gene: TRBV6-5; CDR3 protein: CASTRATGGQYF; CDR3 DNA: TGTGCCAGCACCCGAGCGACAGGGGGGCAGTACTTC
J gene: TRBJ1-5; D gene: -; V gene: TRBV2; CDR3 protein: CASTGPGPQHF; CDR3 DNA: TGTGCCAGCACAGGGCCAGGGCCCCAGCATTTT
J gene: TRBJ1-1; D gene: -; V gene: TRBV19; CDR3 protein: CASRGDTEAFF; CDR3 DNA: TGTGCCAGCCGAGGAGACACTGAAGCTTTCTTT
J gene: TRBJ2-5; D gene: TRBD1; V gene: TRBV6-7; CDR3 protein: CASRPDRGNQETQYF; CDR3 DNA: TGTGCCAGCAGGCCGGACAGGGGGAACCAAGAGACCCAGTACTTC
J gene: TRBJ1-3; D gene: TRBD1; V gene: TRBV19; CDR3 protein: CASSPKATGDGNTIYF; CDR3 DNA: TGTGCCAGTAGTCCCAAGGCGACAGGGGACGGAAACACCATATATTTT
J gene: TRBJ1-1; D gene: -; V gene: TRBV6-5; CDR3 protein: CASSPPQGGEAFF; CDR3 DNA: TGTGCCAGCAGTCCACCTCAAGGGGGAGAAGCTTTCTTT
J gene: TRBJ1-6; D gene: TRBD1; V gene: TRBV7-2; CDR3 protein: CASSLGTGSSPLHF; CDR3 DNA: TGTGCCAGCAGCCTAGGGACAGGGTCTTCACCCCTCCACTTT
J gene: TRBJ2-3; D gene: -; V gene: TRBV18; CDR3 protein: CASSPSGLSTDTQYF; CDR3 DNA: TGTGCCAGCTCACCGTCGGGTCTTAGCACAGATACGCAGTATTTT
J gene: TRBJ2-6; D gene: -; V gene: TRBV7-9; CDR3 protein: CASSLIRAGANVLTF; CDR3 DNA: TGTGCCAGCAGCTTAATACGGGCTGGGGCCAACGTCCTGACTTTC
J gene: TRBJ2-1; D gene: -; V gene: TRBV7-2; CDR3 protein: CASSRVPYNEQFF; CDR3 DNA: TGTGCCAGCAGCCGAGTCCCCTACAATGAGCAGTTCTTC
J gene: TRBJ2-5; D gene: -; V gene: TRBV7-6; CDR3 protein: CASSLRARGYPQETQYF; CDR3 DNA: TGTGCCAGCAGCTTAAGAGCGCGGGGCTACCCTCAAGAGACCCAGTACTTC
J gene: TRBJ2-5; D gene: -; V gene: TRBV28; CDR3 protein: CASSSHFRAGKETQYF; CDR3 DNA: TGTGCCAGCAGTTCCCACTTCCGGGCGGGGAAGGAGACCCAGTACTTC
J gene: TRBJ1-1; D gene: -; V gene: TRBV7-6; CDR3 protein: CASSSLGGTEAFF; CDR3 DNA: TGTGCCAGCAGCTCGTTGGGGGGGACTGAAGCTTTCTTT
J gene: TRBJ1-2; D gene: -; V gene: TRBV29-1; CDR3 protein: CSVKGQANYGYTF; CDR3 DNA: TGCAGCGTGAAGGGACAAGCTAACTATGGCTACACCTTC
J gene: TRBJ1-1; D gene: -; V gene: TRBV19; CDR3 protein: CASSTRQEAFF; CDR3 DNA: TGTGCCAGTAGTACCCGACAGGAAGCTTTCTTT
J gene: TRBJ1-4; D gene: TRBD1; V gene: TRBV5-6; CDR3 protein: CASSLGTWDRGQGSEKLFF; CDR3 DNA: TGTGCCAGCAGCTTGGGAACGTGGGACAGGGGACAAGGGAGTGAAAAACTGTTTTTT
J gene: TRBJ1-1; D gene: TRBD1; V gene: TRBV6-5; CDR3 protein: CASREDRRQNTEAFF; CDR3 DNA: TGTGCCAGCAGGGAGGACAGGAGACAGAACACTGAAGCTTTCTTT
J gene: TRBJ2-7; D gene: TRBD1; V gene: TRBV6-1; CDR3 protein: CASSEAGGAGEQYF; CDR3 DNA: TGTGCCAGCAGTGAAGCAGGGGGCGCGGGCGAGCAGTACTTC
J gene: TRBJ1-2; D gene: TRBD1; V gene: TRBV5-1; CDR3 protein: CASSTRGSNYGYTF; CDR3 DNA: TGCGCCAGCAGCACCAGGGGGTCTAACTATGGCTACACCTTC
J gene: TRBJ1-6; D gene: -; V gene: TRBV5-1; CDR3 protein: CASSGGESSYNSPLHF; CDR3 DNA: TGCGCCAGCAGCGGAGGGGAAAGCTCCTATAATTCACCCCTCCACTTT
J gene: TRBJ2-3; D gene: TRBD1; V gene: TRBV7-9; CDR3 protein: CASSRTAGGGTDTQYF; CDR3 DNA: TGTGCCAGCAGCCGAACGGCAGGGGGCGGCACAGATACGCAGTATTTT